This T cell receptor beta chain was obtained from a study of T cells after yellow fever vaccination. Study-level points and caveats: Clones that expanded after primary vaccination mostly reappeared after the booster (roughly 96% CD4, 70% to 90% CD8). A limited proportion of clonotypes was detected within both the CD4 and CD8 compartments. FACS-sorted repertoires could harbor abundant contaminating bulk-population clonotypes.

This CDR3 has 13 amino acids. Unmatched junction bases numbered 2, after V lost 3 bases and J lost 7 bases. Germline CDR1 reads SSHAT; CDR2 reads FNYEAQ (reference sequence). Generation of TCR cDNA used 5'RACE template switching (which added a universal primer site and UMIs). From the 5' RACE reads, TCRdb called clonotypes with MiXCR, one entry per CDR3 protein. The sample consists of hundreds of thousands of distinct CDR3 sequences, roughly a fifth of them appearing once. A few counts support this clonotype. Its target is unknown. The rearrangement links TRBV7-7 to TRBJ2-2; 7 bases agree with TRBD1. The TCR comes from a man between 25 and 39 years old who received the YFV17D yellow fever vaccine. The sequencing used PBMCs, collected 15 days after the yellow fever booster vaccination. CDR3 region: CASSLTGFGELFF. CDR3 DNA: TGTGCCAGCAGCTTGACAGGGTTCGGGGAGCTGTTTTTT.